Following are 20 T cell receptor beta chains from one sample sequenced in a study of blood T cell repertoires in COVID-19 (dated by TCRdb to about 2020). Receptor libraries were prepared by the immunoSEQ multiplex PCR assay. TCRdb carries this immuneACCESS record with in-frame sequences only. Its versions omit some clonotypes, under half of them owing to an unresolved V gene in the studies checked, with the rest unexplained. Present in this sample are approximately 180,000 clones, around 90% of which were seen just once. The ten largest make up 6% of the sample. Sequencing was carried out using peripheral blood. The receptors here all came from a man aged 40-49 years with active or convalescent COVID-19.

This clone has a single count. V gene TRBV7-8 combines with J gene TRBJ1-3; the D is unclear. V gave up 3 bases and J gave up 1 base, with 4 bases separating them. The CDR3 has 13 amino acids. Germline V gene data show CDR1 as SGHVS and CDR2 as FQNEAQ. CDR3 loop: CASSFLSGNTIYF. CDR3 in DNA: TGTGCCAGCAGCTTCCTTTCTGGAAACACCATATATTTT. Looking up the rest from reference TRBV7-8 and TRBJ1-3 gives the full variable domain: GAGVSQSPRYKVAKRGQDVALRCDPISGHVSLFWYQQALGQGPEFLTYFQNEAQLDKSGLPSDRFFAERPEGSVSTLKIQRTQQEDSAVYLCASSFLSGNTIYFGEGSWLTVV.

The chain is built from TRBV20-1 and TRBJ2-7, with a tentative D call TRBD2 (6 bases). Trimming took 3 bases from V and 5 from J, leaving 14 bases between them. CDR1 DFQATT and CDR2 SNEGSKA come from the germline V gene (reference sequence). CDR3 length equals 13 residues. CDR3 protein: CSASRGNGNEQYF. The CDR3 DNA reads TGCAGTGCTAGTCGGGGGAATGGTAACGAGCAGTACTTC.

The J gene is TRBJ2-1, the V gene TRBV7-2, with TRBD1 matching 9 bases. Germline assignment: CDR1 SGHTA and CDR2 FQGNSA. The CDR3 spans 16 residues. Unmatched junction bases numbered 10, after V lost 5 bases and J lost 5 bases. As DNA, the CDR3 is TGTGCCAGCAGCCCGAGGGACAGGGATTTCCACAATGAGCAGTTCTTC. It is translated as CASSPRDRDFHNEQFF.

This clone is a singleton in its sample. V usage is TRBV5-4 and J usage is TRBJ2-1; D may be TRBD2 (5 bases). V gave up 3 bases and J gave up 3 bases, with 16 bases separating them. CDR3 length: 16 amino acids. CDR1 and CDR2 (germline): SGHNT, YYREEE (reference sequence). CDR3 sequence: CASSSSKRNNYNEQFF. In nucleotides, the CDR3 is TGTGCCAGCAGCTCGTCCAAGCGGAACAACTACAATGAGCAGTTCTTC. The whole variable domain, remainder taken from reference TRBV5-4 and TRBJ2-1, is ETGVTQSPTHLIKTRGQQVTLRCSSQSGHNTVSWYQQALGQGPQFIFQYYREEENGRGNFPPRFSGLQFPNYSSELNVNALELDDSALYLCASSSSKRNNYNEQFFGPGTRLTVL.

This chain uses TRBV7-2 with TRBJ1-1; possibly TRBD1 for D (6 bases). The CDR3 totals 13 residues. Between the trimmed V and J ends, which lost 10 bases and 5 bases, there was a span of 17 bases. Germline-derived CDR1 and CDR2 are SGHTA and FQGNSA. Here the CDR3 reads CANSAGGRTEAFF. The CDR3 DNA reads TGTGCCAACTCGGCGGGGGGGCGGACTGAAGCTTTCTTT.

The gene calls are TRBV27 and TRBJ2-4; D is ambiguous. Trimming left V 3 bases short and J 0 bases short, with 15 bases between. The CDR3 spans 17 residues. Germline assignment: CDR1 MNHEY and CDR2 SMNVEV (reference sequence). Written as DNA, the CDR3 is TGTGCCAGCAGTTTTCGGTGGAGCGACCTAGCCAAAAACATTCAGTACTTC. Encoded protein: CASSFRWSDLAKNIQYF.

The table lists this clone with a few counts. V gene TRBV13 combines with J gene TRBJ2-5, with 8 positions matching TRBD1. This CDR3 comprises 15 residues. CDR1 and CDR2 from the germline V gene are PRHDT and FYEKMQ (reference sequence). J gave up 5 bases and V 5 bases, and 10 bases lay outside the gene matches. CDR3 DNA: TGTGCCAGCAGCCCAGGACAGGGCTTAGAGGAGACCCAGTACTTC. Amino acids: CASSPGQGLEETQYF.

The rearrangement uses TRBV12-5 and TRBJ2-1; TRBD2 is a possible D gene (5 bases). V gave up 0 bases and J gave up 15 bases, with 18 bases separating them. This CDR3 contains 14 residues. CDR1 is LGHNT, CDR2 FRNRAP, per germline. CDR3 nucleotide sequence: TGTGCTAGTGGTTTGGTACTCGGGATGGCGGCTCCGTTCTTC. Translated: CASGLVLGMAAPFF.

The rearrangement uses TRBV4-1 and TRBJ1-2, with 10 bases aligning to TRBD1. V trimming: 3 bases; J trimming: 8 bases; junction bases outside the gene matches: 9. This CDR3 contains 15 residues. Germline-derived CDR1 and CDR2 are MGHRA and YSYEKL. CDR3 coding DNA: TGCGCCAGCAGCCACCCCCCCGGACAGGGGGACGGCTACACCTTC. Translation: CASSHPPGQGDGYTF.

The V gene is TRBV6-2 or TRBV6-3, the J gene TRBJ1-1; no clear D. The V gene lost 2 bases and the J gene lost 6 bases, with 13 bases spanning the gap. Germline V gene sequence: CDR1 MNHEY, CDR2 SVGEGT. The CDR3 runs 14 residues. DNA of the CDR3: TGTGCCAGCAGTTACGGACTTGGGTGGGCTGAAGCTTTCTTT. This gives the protein CASSYGLGWAEAFF.

The chain combines TRBV6-1 with TRBJ2-1; D gene unclear. V was clipped by 3 bases and J by 0 bases, with 12 bases between them. Germline loops: CDR1 MNHNS, CDR2 SASEGT. CDR3 length: 16 residues. The CDR3 is CASSEARLSSYNEQFF. The CDR3, as DNA: TGTGCCAGCAGTGAGGCACGACTCAGCTCCTACAATGAGCAGTTCTTC.

V usage is TRBV14 and J usage is TRBJ2-7; D may be TRBD1 (6 bases). V was pared by 1 base and J by 6 bases, with 13 bases between. CDR1 and CDR2 (germline): SGHDN, FVKESK. The CDR3 covers 14 residues. The CDR3 sequence is CASSQVRGQGEQYF. The CDR3 coding sequence is TGTGCCAGCAGCCAAGTCAGGGGCCAGGGCGAGCAGTACTTC.

The chain has TRBV13 and TRBJ2-7, with D possibly being TRBD2 (6 bases). Between the trimmed V and J ends, which lost 4 bases and 2 bases, there was a span of 9 bases. The CDR3 consists of 13 residues. CDR1 and CDR2 from the germline V gene are PRHDT and FYEKMQ (reference sequence). CDR3 loop: CASSSGVTYEQYF. Here the CDR3 DNA reads TGTGCCAGCAGCTCGGGGGTCACCTACGAGCAGTACTTC. Complete variable domain (other parts from reference TRBV13 and TRBJ2-7): AAGVIQSPRHLIKEKRETATLKCYPIPRHDTVYWYQQGPGQDPQFLISFYEKMQSDKGSIPDRFSAQQFSDYHSELNMSSLELGDSALYFCASSSGVTYEQYFGPGTRLTVT.

Only one count was recorded for this clone. This chain links TRBV9 with TRBJ2-2; 9 nucleotides line up with TRBD1. Trimming at V came to 2 bases and at J to 5 bases, leaving 13 bases not matched to a gene. Germline V gene sequence: CDR1 SGDLS, CDR2 YYNGEE. The CDR3 has 18 residues. This chain's CDR3 is CASSVALGTGTGTGELFF. CDR3 nucleotide sequence: TGTGCCAGCAGCGTTGCACTAGGGACAGGGACTGGGACCGGGGAGCTGTTTTTT.

This chain uses TRBV28 with TRBJ1-5, with TRBD1 matching over 10 bases. Losses at the gene ends were 4 bases for V and 6 bases for J; bases not matched to a gene: 6. Germline CDR1 is MDHEN and CDR2 is SYDVKM. This CDR3 is built from 15 residues. The DNA for the CDR3 is TGTGCCAGCAGTTCAGGACAGGGGGACCTTCAGCCCCAGCATTTT. It specifies CASSSGQGDLQPQHF. The complete variable domain, with remaining parts taken from reference TRBV28 and TRBJ1-5, reads DVKVTQSSRYLVKRTGEKVFLECVQDMDHENMFWYRQDPGLGLRLIYFSYDVKMKEKGDIPEGYSVSREKKERFSLILESASTNQTSMYLCASSSGQGDLQPQHFGDGTRLSIL.

This clone was recorded once. The chain uses TRBV7-9 and TRBJ2-2, with 10 bases aligning to TRBD2. V was clipped by 0 bases and J by 1 base; unmatched bases: 2. CDR1 is SEHNR and CDR2 is FQNEAQ in the germline V gene (reference sequence). This CDR3 has 17 amino acids. CDR3 sequence: CASSLAASGGNTGELFF. CDR3 nucleotides: TGTGCCAGCAGCTTAGCCGCTAGCGGGGGGAACACCGGGGAGCTGTTTTTT.

This clone occurred once. The V gene is TRBV7-2, the J gene TRBJ2-1; D remains unclear. The germline gives CDR1 SGHTA, CDR2 FQGNSA. This CDR3 has 13 amino acids. The V end lost 1 base, the J end lost 6 bases, and 7 bases lay between the germline ends. CDR3 nucleotide sequence: TGTGCCAGCAGCTTAGGGTCGGGCAATGAGCAGTTCTTC. It specifies CASSLGSGNEQFF.

This clone was observed a handful of times. The chain is built from TRBV9 and TRBJ1-1; TRBD1 aligns across 12 bases. This CDR3 is built from 18 residues. Germline CDR1 is SGDLS and CDR2 is YYNGEE. J lost 1 base, V lost 3 bases, and 10 bases had no gene match. CDR3 protein: CASSAGQGASSKNTEAFF. CDR3 in DNA: TGTGCCAGCAGCGCGGGACAGGGGGCCAGCTCCAAGAACACTGAAGCTTTCTTT.

V usage is TRBV14 and J usage is TRBJ1-1; 9 bases match TRBD1. The V gene's germline CDR1 is SGHDN and CDR2 FVKESK. V shed 4 bases and J 1 base; nucleotides not matched to a gene: 16. This CDR3 comprises 19 residues. CDR3 DNA: TGTGCCAGCAGCCCACCTAGGGAGGACAGGGGCCTCCAGAACACTGAAGCTTTCTTT. Translated: CASSPPREDRGLQNTEAFF. Combining the CDR3 with reference TRBV14 and TRBJ1-1 gives the whole variable domain EAGVTQFPSHSVIEKGQTVTLRCDPISGHDNLYWYRRVMGKEIKFLLHFVKESKQDESGMPNNRFLAERTGGTYSTLKVQPAELEDSGVYFCASSPPREDRGLQNTEAFFGQGTRLTVV.

The rearrangement uses TRBV19 and TRBJ1-1; TRBD1 matches 7 bases. CDR3 size: 13 residues. Germline V lookup: CDR1 LNHDA, CDR2 SQIVND (reference sequence). Trimming at V came to 5 bases and at J to 4 bases, leaving 4 bases not matched to a gene. The CDR3 sequence is CASSWAGGTEAFF. CDR3 coding DNA: TGTGCCAGTAGTTGGGCAGGGGGCACTGAAGCTTTCTTT. Together with reference TRBV19 and TRBJ1-1, the CDR3 gives the full variable domain: DGGITQSPKYLFRKEGQNVTLSCEQNLNHDAMYWYRQDPGQGLRLIYYSQIVNDFQKGDIAEGYSVSREKKESFPLTVTSAQKNPTAFYLCASSWAGGTEAFFGQGTRLTVV.